This T cell receptor beta chain comes out of a study of T-cell reconstitution after alpha-beta-depleted transplantation in children. Preparation of the TCRbeta library used unique molecular identifiers. TCRdb redid the calling of the PCR reads with MiXCR, one entry per CDR3 protein. Here the sample spans some 590,000 distinct CDR3 sequences, over 9.5% being singletons. The germline V and J ends were trimmed by 2 bases and 1 base, with 11 bases remaining between them. The CDR3 is 15 residues long. Germline-derived CDR1 and CDR2 are MNHEY and SVGEGT. The chain employs TRBV6-2 or TRBV6-3 and TRBJ1-1, with D maybe TRBD1 (6 bases). Specimen: PBMCs from the stem cell graft donor, collected from the stem cell graft. The source is a human donor who donated a stem cell graft to a child with acute myeloid leukemia. The CDR3 region is CASSYGDTTNTEAFF. The CDR3 bases are TGTGCCAGCAGTTACGGGGACACGACGAACACTGAAGCTTTCTTT.